Listed below are T cell receptor beta chains from one sample, sequenced in a study of CD8 T cells in ankylosing spondylitis. MiXCR, run by TCRdb on the 5' RACE reads, gives a single entry per CDR3 protein. The sample yields 500,000 to 550,000 distinct CDR3 sequences, approximately 12% seen once. The sample comprised blood, either unsorted or a sorted T cell fraction (not recorded which). These receptor sequences come from a male donor with ankylosing spondylitis. Each CDR3 is given with its conserved first and last residue. D genes are given only for firm matches. A row's size may be missing; if present it is once, few, many or a size class.

D gene	J gene	clone size	CDR3 length	V gene	CDR3 DNA	CDR3 protein
-	TRBJ1-3	few	15	TRBV13	TGTGCCAGCAGCTATCAGGGTCTGACTGGAAACACCATATATTTT	CASSYQGLTGNTIYF
TRBD1	TRBJ1-1	-	15	TRBV7-8	TGTGCCAGCAGCCTCCGGACAGGGGTATACACTGAAGCTTTCTTT	CASSLRTGVYTEAFF
-	TRBJ1-3	-	13	TRBV6-1	TGTGCCAGCAGCCCCACCCCTTGGAACACCATATATTTT	CASSPTPWNTIYF
TRBD1	TRBJ1-1	many	14	TRBV5-1	TGTGCCAGCAGTTCAGGACAGGGGGCCACTGAAGCTTTCTTT	CASSSGQGATEAFF
-	TRBJ1-1	-	14	TRBV5-1	TGCGCCAGCAGCTTCCAGGGAGAAGGCACTGAAGCTTTCTTT	CASSFQGEGTEAFF
TRBD1	TRBJ2-5	many	13	TRBV29-1	TGCAGCGTTGATGGGACAGATCAAGAGACCCAGTACTTC	CSVDGTDQETQYF
-	TRBJ2-5	few	16	TRBV14	TGTGCCAGCAGCCAAGGTATCCAGGGTTACCAAGAGACCCAGTACTTC	CASSQGIQGYQETQYF
TRBD1	TRBJ1-2	-	15	TRBV28	TGTGCCAGCAGTTTTGGGTCGGGGACAGCCTATGGCTACACCTTC	CASSFGSGTAYGYTF
TRBD2	TRBJ2-1	-	13	TRBV28	TGTGCCAGCAGGCGGGAGCCGAACAATGAGCAGTTCTTC	CASRREPNNEQFF
-	TRBJ2-5	-	15	TRBV3-1	TGTGCCAGCAGCCAAGACCCTAACTTCCAAGAGACCCAGTACTTC	CASSQDPNFQETQYF
TRBD2	TRBJ2-2	few	17	TRBV7-2	TGTGCCAGCAGCTTCTTCCCCCTAGCGGGAGCTGGCGGGGAGCTGTTTTTT	CASSFFPLAGAGGELFF
-	TRBJ1-5	few	14	TRBV6-1	TGTGCCAGCAGTAAAACAGGGTATGGTCAGCCCCAGCATTTT	CASSKTGYGQPQHF
TRBD2	TRBJ2-1	few	14	TRBV7-2	TGTGCCAGCAAAAACGGACTAGAGAGAGTCGAGCAGTTCTTC	CASKNGLERVEQFF
-	TRBJ2-1	-	14	TRBV20-1	TGCAGTGCTAGGGCCATTACTATTTACAATGAGCAGTTCTTC	CSARAITIYNEQFF
TRBD2	TRBJ2-5	many	16	TRBV5-1	TGCGCCAGCAGCTTAACTAGCGGGAGATTGGGGGAGACCCAGTACTTC	CASSLTSGRLGETQYF
-	TRBJ2-3	few	12	TRBV6-1	TGTGCCAGCAGGGAGGCCCGGGCGACGCAGTATTTT	CASREARATQYF
-	TRBJ2-1	-	16	TRBV6-1	TGTGCCAGCAGTGAATGGGGGGCTGTATCCTACAATGAGCAGTTCTTC	CASSEWGAVSYNEQFF
TRBD2	TRBJ2-3	many	16	TRBV15	TGTGCCACCAGCAGAGGCCTAGCGGGAGTCACAGATACGCAGTATTTT	CATSRGLAGVTDTQYF
TRBD2	TRBJ2-7	few	15	TRBV7-9	TGTGCCAGCAGCTTAGCCAGCGGGGCCTCCTACGAGCAGTACTTC	CASSLASGASYEQYF
-	TRBJ2-6	-	18	TRBV7-8	TGTGCCAGCAGCGCAGGACCGTACTCGGTGTCTGGGGCCAACGTCCTGACTTTC	CASSAGPYSVSGANVLTF
TRBD1	TRBJ2-1	-	13	TRBV4-1	TGCGCCACCCAGAGACAGGGGTATGATGAGCAGTTCTTC	CATQRQGYDEQFF
-	TRBJ2-5	-	17	TRBV25-1	TGTGCCAGCAGTGAATATGGGGCTAGCCGGGAGTTAGAGACCCAGTACTTC	CASSEYGASRELETQYF
-	TRBJ2-1	-	13	TRBV10-3	TGTGCCATCAGTGTCCCAGCCTACAATGAGCAGTTCTTC	CAISVPAYNEQFF
TRBD1	TRBJ2-3	few	16	TRBV5-1	TGCGCCAGCAGCCTACGCTGGACAGGGACGGGAGATACGCAGTATTTT	CASSLRWTGTGDTQYF
TRBD2	TRBJ2-2	many	16	TRBV4-2	TGTGCCAGCAGCCAAGGGAGACTAGCAACATCCGGGGAGCTGTTTTTT	CASSQGRLATSGELFF
TRBD2	TRBJ2-2	-	15	TRBV5-1	TGCGCCAGCAGCCTCATAGCGGGGGACACCGGGGAGCTGTTTTTT	CASSLIAGDTGELFF
TRBD2	TRBJ2-5	few	17	TRBV11-2	TGTGCCAGCAGCCTAGGGGGTTGGCTAGCGGGACAAGAGACCCAGTACTTC	CASSLGGWLAGQETQYF
-	TRBJ2-3	-	15	TRBV20-1	TGCAGTGCTAGAGATTTCCAGCGGGGCACAGATACGCAGTATTTT	CSARDFQRGTDTQYF
TRBD1	TRBJ1-4	-	15	TRBV20-1	TGCAGTGCTAGAGTTTCGGGACAGGGTAATGAAAAACTGTTTTTT	CSARVSGQGNEKLFF
-	TRBJ1-2	-	15	TRBV6-1	TGTGCCAGCAGTGAAGCGGGACCCCGTCGGGAGGGCTACACCTTC	CASSEAGPRREGYTF
-	TRBJ2-1	few	16	TRBV24-1	TGTGCCACCAGCACAGGGTTCGAAGGGGCTTACAATGAGCAGTTCTTC	CATSTGFEGAYNEQFF
-	TRBJ2-1	few	14	TRBV6-1	TGTGCCAGTAGGGTGGGACAAGTCAACAATGAGCAGTTCTTC	CASRVGQVNNEQFF
-	TRBJ2-1	few	13	TRBV9	TGTGCCAGCAGCGTAGGGGGGTCGGATGAGCAGTTCTTC	CASSVGGSDEQFF
-	TRBJ1-1	few	13	TRBV3-1	TGTGCCAGCAGTCCTTACGCGAACACTGAAGCTTTCTTT	CASSPYANTEAFF
-	TRBJ1-1	many	13	TRBV12-3/TRBV12-4	TGTGCCAGCACCCGGACTATGAACACTGAAGCTTTCTTT	CASTRTMNTEAFF
TRBD2	TRBJ2-3	-	15	TRBV7-2	TGTGCCAGCAGCTTAAGCGGGAGGGCCGAAGATACGCAGTATTTT	CASSLSGRAEDTQYF
-	TRBJ2-5	-	13	TRBV10-3	TGTGCCATCAGTCTAAGGGCGCAAGAGACCCAGTACTTC	CAISLRAQETQYF
-	TRBJ2-5	few	15	TRBV24-1	TGTGCCACCAGTGATTTGGGCGGTCTAAAAGAGACCCAGTACTTC	CATSDLGGLKETQYF
-	TRBJ2-4	-	13	TRBV20-1	TGCAGTGCTAGAGAGGTGGACAGTTCGTATCAGTACTTC	CSAREVDSSYQYF
-	TRBJ2-5	few	13	TRBV20-1	TGCAGTGCCCCCCCGTCCGGGCTCGAGACCCAGTACTTC	CSAPPSGLETQYF
-	TRBJ1-1	-	13	TRBV12-3/TRBV12-4	TGTGCCAGCAGAAGGGACACCAATCCTGAAGCTTTCTTT	CASRRDTNPEAFF
TRBD1	TRBJ1-1	-	16	TRBV5-1	TGCGCCAGCAGCTTGGGCACAGGGGGTTGGGGCACTGAAGCTTTCTTT	CASSLGTGGWGTEAFF
-	TRBJ2-4	many	14	TRBV5-1	TGCGCCAGCAGGATGGAGGGTGCCTCAAACATTCAGTACTTC	CASRMEGASNIQYF
TRBD1	TRBJ1-1	many	16	TRBV5-1	TGCGCCAGCAGCGGGAACAGGGGGCGAGGGAACACTGAAGCTTTCTTT	CASSGNRGRGNTEAFF
-	TRBJ1-2	-	16	TRBV20-1	TGCAGTGCTAGAGCCACCGGGAAACGTTCAAACTATGGCTACACCTTC	CSARATGKRSNYGYTF
-	TRBJ2-2	-	15	TRBV5-1	TGCGCCAGCAGCTTCGACGCCACACCCGGCGGGGAGCTGTTTTTT	CASSFDATPGGELFF
-	TRBJ1-3	few	12	TRBV29-1	TGCAGCGTTGAGGGTCAGGAAAACACCATATATTTT	CSVEGQENTIYF
-	TRBJ1-5	many	15	TRBV28	TGTGCCAGCGTTACGGGGTGGAGTGGCAATCAGCCCCAGCATTTT	CASVTGWSGNQPQHF
-	TRBJ2-1	-	15	TRBV4-1	TGCGCCAGCAGCCGAGGACCCGAGAACGGCAATGAGCAGTTCTTC	CASSRGPENGNEQFF
TRBD1	TRBJ1-3	-	14	TRBV2	TGTGCCAGCACCCGGACAGGGCCAAGAAACACCATATATTTT	CASTRTGPRNTIYF
-	TRBJ1-4	-	12	TRBV20-1	TGCAGTGGGAGAGGGAAGGCGAAAAAACTGTTTTTT	CSGRGKAKKLFF
-	TRBJ1-3	few	12	TRBV7-9	TGTGCCAGCAGCTTTGAGGGAAACACCATATATTTT	CASSFEGNTIYF
-	TRBJ2-3	few	15	TRBV9	TGTGCCAGCAGCGTTAGCGGAGGGAGCGCAGATACGCAGTATTTT	CASSVSGGSADTQYF
-	TRBJ1-2	-	14	TRBV7-9	TGTGCCAGCAGCTTCGGTTCAGGGAACTATGGCTACACCTTC	CASSFGSGNYGYTF
-	TRBJ2-1	-	16	TRBV9	TGTGCCAGCAGCCCTCCTGGGACAAGTGGAAACAATGAGCAGTTCTTC	CASSPPGTSGNNEQFF
TRBD1	TRBJ1-1	-	18	TRBV5-1	TGCGCCAGCAGCTTGGACAGGGGGCTCTCTTACATGAACACTGAAGCTTTCTTT	CASSLDRGLSYMNTEAFF
TRBD1	TRBJ2-6	few	18	TRBV5-6	TGTGCCAGCAGCATCATGACAGGGAGTACCTCTGGGGCCAACGTCCTGACTTTC	CASSIMTGSTSGANVLTF
TRBD2	TRBJ2-1	-	15	TRBV3-1	TGTGCCAGCAGCCAAGGTCTAGCGGGGAGGGATGAGCAGTTCTTC	CASSQGLAGRDEQFF
TRBD1	TRBJ1-1	few	14	TRBV20-1	TGCAGTGCTAGACAGGGGGCCGTGAGCACTGAAGCTTTCTTT	CSARQGAVSTEAFF
TRBD2	TRBJ2-1	-	18	TRBV18	TGTGCCAGCTCACCATGGACTAGCGGGAGGGCCCGCTACAATGAGCAGTTCTTC	CASSPWTSGRARYNEQFF